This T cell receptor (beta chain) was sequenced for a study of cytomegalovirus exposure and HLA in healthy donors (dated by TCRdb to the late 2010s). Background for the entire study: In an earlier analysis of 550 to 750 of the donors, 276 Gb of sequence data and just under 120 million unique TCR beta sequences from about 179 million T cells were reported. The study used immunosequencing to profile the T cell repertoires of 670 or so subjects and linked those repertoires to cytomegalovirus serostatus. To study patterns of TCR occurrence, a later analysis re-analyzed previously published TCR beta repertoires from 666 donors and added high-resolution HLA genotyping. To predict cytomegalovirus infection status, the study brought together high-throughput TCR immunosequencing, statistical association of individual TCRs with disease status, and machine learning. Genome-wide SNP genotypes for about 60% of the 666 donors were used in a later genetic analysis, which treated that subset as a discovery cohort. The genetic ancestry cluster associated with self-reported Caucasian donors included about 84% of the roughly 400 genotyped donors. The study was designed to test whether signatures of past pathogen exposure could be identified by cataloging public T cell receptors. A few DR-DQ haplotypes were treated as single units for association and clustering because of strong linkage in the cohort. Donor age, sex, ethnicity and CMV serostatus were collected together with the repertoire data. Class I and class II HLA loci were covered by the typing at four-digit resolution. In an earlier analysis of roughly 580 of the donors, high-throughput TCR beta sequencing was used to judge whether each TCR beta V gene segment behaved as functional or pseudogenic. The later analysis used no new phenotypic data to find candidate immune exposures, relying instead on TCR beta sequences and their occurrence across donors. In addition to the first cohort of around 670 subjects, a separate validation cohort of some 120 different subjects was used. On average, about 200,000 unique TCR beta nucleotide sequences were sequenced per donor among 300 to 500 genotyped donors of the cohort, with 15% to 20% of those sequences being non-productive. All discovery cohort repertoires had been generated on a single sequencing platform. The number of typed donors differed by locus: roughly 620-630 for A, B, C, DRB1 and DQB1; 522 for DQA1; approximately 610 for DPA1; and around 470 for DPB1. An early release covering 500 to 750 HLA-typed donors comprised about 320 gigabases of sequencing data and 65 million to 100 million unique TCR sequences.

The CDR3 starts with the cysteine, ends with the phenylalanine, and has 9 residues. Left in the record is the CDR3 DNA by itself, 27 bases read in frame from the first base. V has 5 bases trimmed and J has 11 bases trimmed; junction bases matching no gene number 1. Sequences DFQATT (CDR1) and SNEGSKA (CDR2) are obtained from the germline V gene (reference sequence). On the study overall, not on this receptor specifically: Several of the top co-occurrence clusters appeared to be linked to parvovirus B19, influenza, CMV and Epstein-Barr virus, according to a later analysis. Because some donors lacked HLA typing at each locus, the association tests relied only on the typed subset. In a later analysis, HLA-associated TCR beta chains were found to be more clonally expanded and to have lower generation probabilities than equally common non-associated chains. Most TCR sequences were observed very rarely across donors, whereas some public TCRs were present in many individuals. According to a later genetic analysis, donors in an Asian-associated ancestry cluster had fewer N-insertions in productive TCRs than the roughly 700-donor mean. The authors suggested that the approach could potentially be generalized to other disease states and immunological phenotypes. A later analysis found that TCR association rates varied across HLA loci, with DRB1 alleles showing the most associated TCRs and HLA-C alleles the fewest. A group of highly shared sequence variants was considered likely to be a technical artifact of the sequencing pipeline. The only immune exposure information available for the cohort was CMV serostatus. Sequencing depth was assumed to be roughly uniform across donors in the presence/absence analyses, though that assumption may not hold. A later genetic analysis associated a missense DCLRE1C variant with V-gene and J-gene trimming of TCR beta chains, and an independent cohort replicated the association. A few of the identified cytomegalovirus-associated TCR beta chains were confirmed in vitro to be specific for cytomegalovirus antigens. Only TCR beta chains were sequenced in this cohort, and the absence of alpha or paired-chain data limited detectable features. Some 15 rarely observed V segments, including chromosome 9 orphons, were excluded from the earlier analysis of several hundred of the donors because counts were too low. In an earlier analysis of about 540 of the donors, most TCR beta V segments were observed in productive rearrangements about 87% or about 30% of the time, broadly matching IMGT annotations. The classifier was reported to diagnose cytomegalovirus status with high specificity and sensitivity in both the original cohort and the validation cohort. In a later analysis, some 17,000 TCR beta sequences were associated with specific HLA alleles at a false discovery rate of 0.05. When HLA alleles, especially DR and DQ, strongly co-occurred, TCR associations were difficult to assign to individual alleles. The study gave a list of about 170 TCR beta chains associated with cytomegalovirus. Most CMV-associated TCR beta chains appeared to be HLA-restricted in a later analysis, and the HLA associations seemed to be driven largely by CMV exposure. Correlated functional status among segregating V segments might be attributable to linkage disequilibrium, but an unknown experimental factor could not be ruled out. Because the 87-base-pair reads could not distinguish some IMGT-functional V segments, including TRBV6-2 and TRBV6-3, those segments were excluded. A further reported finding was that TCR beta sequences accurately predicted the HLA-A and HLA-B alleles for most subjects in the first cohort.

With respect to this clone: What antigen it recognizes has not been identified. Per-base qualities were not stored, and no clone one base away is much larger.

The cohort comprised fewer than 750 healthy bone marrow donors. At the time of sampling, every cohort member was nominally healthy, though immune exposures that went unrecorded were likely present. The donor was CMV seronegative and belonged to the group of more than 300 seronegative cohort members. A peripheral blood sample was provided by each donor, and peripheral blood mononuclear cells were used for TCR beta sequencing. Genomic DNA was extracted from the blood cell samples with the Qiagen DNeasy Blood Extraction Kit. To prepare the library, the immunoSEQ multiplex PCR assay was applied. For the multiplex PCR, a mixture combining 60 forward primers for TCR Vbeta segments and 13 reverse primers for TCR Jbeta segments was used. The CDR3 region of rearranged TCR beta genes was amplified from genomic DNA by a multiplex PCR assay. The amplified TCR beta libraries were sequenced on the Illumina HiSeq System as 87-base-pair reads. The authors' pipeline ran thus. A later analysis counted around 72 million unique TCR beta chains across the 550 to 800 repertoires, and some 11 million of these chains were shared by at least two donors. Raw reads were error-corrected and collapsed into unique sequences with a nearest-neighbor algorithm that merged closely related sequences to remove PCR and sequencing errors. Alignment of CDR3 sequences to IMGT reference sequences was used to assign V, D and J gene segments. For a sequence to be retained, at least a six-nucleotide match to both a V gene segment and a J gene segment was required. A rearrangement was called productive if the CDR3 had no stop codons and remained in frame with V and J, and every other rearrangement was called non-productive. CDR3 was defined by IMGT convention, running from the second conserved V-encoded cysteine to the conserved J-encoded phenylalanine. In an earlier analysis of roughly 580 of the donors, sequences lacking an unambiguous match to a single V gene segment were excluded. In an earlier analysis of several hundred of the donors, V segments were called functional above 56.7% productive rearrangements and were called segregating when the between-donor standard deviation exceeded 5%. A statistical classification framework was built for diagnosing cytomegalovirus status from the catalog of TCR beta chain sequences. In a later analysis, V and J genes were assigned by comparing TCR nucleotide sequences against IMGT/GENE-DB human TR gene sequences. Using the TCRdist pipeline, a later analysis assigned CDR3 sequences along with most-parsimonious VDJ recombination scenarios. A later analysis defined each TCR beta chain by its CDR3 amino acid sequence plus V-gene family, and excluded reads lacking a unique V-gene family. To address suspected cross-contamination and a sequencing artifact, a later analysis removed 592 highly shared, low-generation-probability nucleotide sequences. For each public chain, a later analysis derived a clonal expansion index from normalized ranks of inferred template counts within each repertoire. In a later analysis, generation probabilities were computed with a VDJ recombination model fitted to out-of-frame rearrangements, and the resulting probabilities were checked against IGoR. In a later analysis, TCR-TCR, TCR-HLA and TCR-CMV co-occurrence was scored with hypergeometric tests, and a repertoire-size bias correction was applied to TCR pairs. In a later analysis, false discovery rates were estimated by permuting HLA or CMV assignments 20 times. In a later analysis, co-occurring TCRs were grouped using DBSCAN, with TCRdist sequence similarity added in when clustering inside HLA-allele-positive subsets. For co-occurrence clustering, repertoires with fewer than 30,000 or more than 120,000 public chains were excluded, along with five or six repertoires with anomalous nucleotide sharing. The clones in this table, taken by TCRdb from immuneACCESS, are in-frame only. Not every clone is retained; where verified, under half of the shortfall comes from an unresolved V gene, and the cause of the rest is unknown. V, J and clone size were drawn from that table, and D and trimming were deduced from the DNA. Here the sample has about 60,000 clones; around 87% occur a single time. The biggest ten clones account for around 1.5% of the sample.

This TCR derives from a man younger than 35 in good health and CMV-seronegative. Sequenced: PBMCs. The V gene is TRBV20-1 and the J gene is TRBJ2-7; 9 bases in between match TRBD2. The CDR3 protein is CSAGGGEYF. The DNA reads TGCAGTGCTGGCGGGGGGGAGTACTTC.